The next 15 T cell receptor beta chains were all read from a single sample in a study of neurological immune-mediated disorders. TCRdb ran MiXCR on the 5' RACE reads and lists one entry per CDR3 protein. Among some 10,000 distinct CDR3 sequences listed, 20% to 25% were seen once. Sample: CD8+ T cells from blood. Every receptor here comes from a woman in her forties with multiple sclerosis.

This clonotype has at least ten counts. The chain links TRBV29-1 to TRBJ1-1; D is unresolved. Germline V gives CDR1 SQVTM, CDR2 ANQGSEA. The CDR3 covers 13 residues. Trimming pared 7 bases from V and 5 bases from J, leaving 17 bases between. The CDR3 loop reads CSGTGPVSTEAFF. The CDR3 DNA follows: TGCAGCGGCACCGGTCCGGTGTCAACTGAAGCTTTCTTT.

In this sample, this clonotype turned up many times. The chain has TRBV29-1 and TRBJ2-3; D gene ambiguous. The CDR3 is made up of 12 amino acids. V gave up 3 bases and J gave up 4 bases, with 8 bases separating them. Germline CDR1 and CDR2: SQVTM and ANQGSEA. This chain's CDR3 is CSVEGTPDTQYF. As DNA, the CDR3 is TGCAGCGTTGAGGGCACCCCAGATACGCAGTATTTT.

This clonotype was observed at least ten times. This chain connects TRBV9 to TRBJ1-1; D might be TRBD1 (5 bases). Germline CDR1 SGDLS, CDR2 YYNGEE. Trimming removed 4 bases at V and 6 bases at J, with 10 bases between. The CDR3 length is 12 residues. The CDR3 nucleotides are TGTGCCAGCAGCCCCGGGGGGGCTGAAGCTTTCTTT. It is translated as CASSPGGAEAFF.

Ten or more counts support this clonotype. The V gene is TRBV20-1, the J gene TRBJ2-3; 9 bases are a match to TRBD2. Germline CDR1 reads DFQATT; CDR2 reads SNEGSKA (reference sequence). V gave up 6 bases and J gave up 3 bases; unmatched junction bases: 4. The CDR3 is made up of 13 amino acids. Here the CDR3 reads CSAPGLATDTQYF. DNA of the CDR3: TGCAGTGCCCCGGGACTAGCTACAGATACGCAGTATTTT.

This clonotype has at least ten counts. This CDR3 is CASSQRGTLYNEQFF. In nucleotides, the CDR3 is TGTGCCAGCAGCCAACGGGGAACCCTCTACAATGAGCAGTTCTTC. The chain uses TRBV11-2 and TRBJ2-1; a weak D match, TRBD2 (5 bases). V was shortened by 5 bases and J by 3 bases, with 14 bases between the two germline ends. The CDR3 sequence is 15 residues long. Germline CDR1 is SGHAT and CDR2 is FQNNGV.

The chain is built from TRBV28 and TRBJ2-4; the D gene is possibly TRBD2 (7 bases). Trimming left V 1 base short and J 0 bases short, with 16 bases between. The CDR3 has 18 amino acids. Germline assignment: CDR1 MDHEN and CDR2 SYDVKM. The CDR3 DNA is TGTGCCAGCAGTTTATACCCGAGGGGGGGCCGAGCCAAAAACATTCAGTACTTC. Translating gives CASSLYPRGGRAKNIQYF.

The sample holds many counts of this clonotype. The genes are TRBV20-1 and TRBJ2-3; 7 bases agree with TRBD2. The V segment lost 0 bases and the J segment 11 bases; nucleotides outside the gene matches: 8. The CDR3 runs to 13 residues. The germline V gene has CDR1 DFQATT and CDR2 SNEGSKA (reference sequence). The CDR3 region is CSARDIAGTWQYF. DNA for the CDR3: TGCAGTGCTAGAGACATAGCGGGTACCTGGCAGTATTTT.

This clonotype has ten or more counts. The chain carries TRBV5-6 and TRBJ2-5; 7 nucleotides line up with TRBD1. The CDR3 contains 15 residues. After removal of 4 bases from V and 2 bases from J, the junction contained 8 bases not matched to a gene. Germline CDR1 is SGHDT and CDR2 is YYEEEE. Here the CDR3 reads CASSTVTGDQETQYF. The CDR3 nucleotides are TGTGCCAGCAGCACCGTCACAGGGGATCAAGAGACCCAGTACTTC. Supplemented by reference TRBV5-6 and TRBJ2-5, the full variable domain reads DAGVTQSPTHLIKTRGQQVTLRCSPKSGHDTVSWYQQALGQGPQFIFQYYEEEERQRGNFPDRFSGHQFPNYSSELNVNALLLGDSALYLCASSTVTGDQETQYFGPGTRLLVL.

The V and J genes are TRBV20-1 and TRBJ1-1; possible D gene TRBD1, 5 bases. CDR3 length: 16 amino acids. The ends were cut back, 0 bases at V and 6 bases at J, with 20 bases in the middle. The germline V gene has CDR1 DFQATT and CDR2 SNEGSKA (reference sequence). DNA for the CDR3: TGCAGTGCTAGAGATCTCCCGGGACCCCACGGCGCTGAAGCTTTCTTT. Translating gives CSARDLPGPHGAEAFF.

This clonotype was seen ten or more times. The V call is TRBV5-6, the J call TRBJ2-7; 7 bases align to TRBD1. The CDR3 runs 13 residues. Germline CDR1 reads SGHDT; CDR2 reads YYEEEE. The V segment lost 2 bases and the J segment 3 bases; nucleotides outside the gene matches: 2. The CDR3 here is CASSFGDSYEQYF. CDR3 nucleotide sequence: TGTGCCAGCAGCTTCGGGGACAGCTACGAGCAGTACTTC.

Many counts were recorded for this clonotype. V gene TRBV5-1 combines with J gene TRBJ1-3; D not resolved. Germline V gene sequence: CDR1 SGHRS, CDR2 YFSETQ. There are 15 residues in the CDR3. V was cut by 3 bases and J by 0 bases, with 10 bases left in between. Here the CDR3 reads CASSSGIYSGNTIYF. CDR3 nucleotide sequence: TGCGCCAGCAGCTCAGGAATCTACTCTGGAAACACCATATATTTT.

Relative to its sample, this clonotype is medium-sized. The rearrangement links TRBV7-2 to TRBJ1-2; D not certain. The CDR3 sequence is 14 residues long. CDR1 is SGHTA and CDR2 is FQGNSA in the germline V gene. V was trimmed by 1 base and J by 3 bases, leaving 9 bases between them. The CDR3 loop reads CASSLVRIDYGYTF. The DNA of the CDR3 is TGTGCCAGCAGCTTAGTCAGGATAGACTATGGCTACACCTTC.

The CDR3 DNA is TGTGCCATCAGTGAGCCGGCGGTCTACAATGAGCAGTTCTTC. Protein sequence: CAISEPAVYNEQFF. The chain has TRBV10-3 and TRBJ2-1; D is unresolved. Germline assignment: CDR1 ENHRY and CDR2 SYGVKD. Trimming shortened V by 2 bases and J by 3 bases, and 8 bases separated the two germline ends. This CDR3 has 14 residues.

Ten or more counts support this clonotype. This chain links TRBV5-6 with TRBJ2-7; TRBD1 agrees at 8 bases. Germline V gene sequence: CDR1 SGHDT, CDR2 YYEEEE. Trimming at V came to 3 bases and at J to 5 bases, leaving 13 bases not matched to a gene. The CDR3 loop spans 16 amino acids. The CDR3 region has the DNA TGTGCCAGCAGCTGGGCCACCGGGGGACAGGCTGACGAGCAGTACTTC. Encoded protein: CASSWATGGQADEQYF.

The chain joins TRBV7-9 to TRBJ1-1; the D gene is possibly TRBD1 (5 bases). CDR3 length: 14 residues. The germline V gene encodes CDR1 SEHNR and CDR2 FQNEAQ (reference sequence). V shed 1 base and J shed 6 bases, with 12 bases lying between them. The CDR3 here is CASSLEAGRAEAFF. The CDR3, as DNA: TGTGCCAGCAGCTTAGAGGCAGGGCGCGCTGAAGCTTTCTTT.